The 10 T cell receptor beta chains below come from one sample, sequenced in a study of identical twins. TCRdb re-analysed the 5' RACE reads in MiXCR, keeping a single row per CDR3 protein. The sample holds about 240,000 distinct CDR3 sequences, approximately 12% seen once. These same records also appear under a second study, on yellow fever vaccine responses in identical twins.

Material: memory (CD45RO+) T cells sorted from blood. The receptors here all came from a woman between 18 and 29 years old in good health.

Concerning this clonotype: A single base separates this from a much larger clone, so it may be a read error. The CDR3 loop is CSAPDGSYEQYF. CDR3 DNA: TGCAGTGCTCCGGACGGATCCTACGAGCAGTACTTC. The chain carries TRBV20-1 and TRBJ2-7; D not certain. Trimming cost V 5 bases and J 1 base, with 9 bases left between them. The CDR3 runs to 12 residues. Per the germline V gene, CDR1 is DFQATT and CDR2 is SNEGSKA (reference sequence).

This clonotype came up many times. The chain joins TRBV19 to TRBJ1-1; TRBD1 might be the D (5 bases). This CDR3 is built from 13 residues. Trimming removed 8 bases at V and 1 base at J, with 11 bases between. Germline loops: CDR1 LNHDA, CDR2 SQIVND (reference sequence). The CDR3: CASGDGQNTEAFF. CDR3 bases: TGTGCCAGTGGGGATGGACAGAACACTGAAGCTTTCTTT.

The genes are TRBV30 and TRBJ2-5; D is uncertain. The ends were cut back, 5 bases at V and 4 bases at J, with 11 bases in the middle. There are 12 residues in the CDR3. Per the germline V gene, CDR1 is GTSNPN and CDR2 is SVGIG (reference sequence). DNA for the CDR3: TGTGCCTGGGCGGTTACTTTAGAGACCCAGTACTTC. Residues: CAWAVTLETQYF.

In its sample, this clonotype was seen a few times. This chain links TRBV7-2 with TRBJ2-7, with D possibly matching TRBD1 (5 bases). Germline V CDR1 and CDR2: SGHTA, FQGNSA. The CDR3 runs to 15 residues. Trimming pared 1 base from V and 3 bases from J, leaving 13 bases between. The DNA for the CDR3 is TGTGCCAGCAGCTTAGGCCCAGGGAAATTCTACGAGCAGTACTTC. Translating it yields CASSLGPGKFYEQYF. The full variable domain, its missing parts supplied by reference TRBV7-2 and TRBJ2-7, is GAGVSQSPSNKVTEKGKDVELRCDPISGHTALYWYRQSLGQGLEFLIYFQGNSAPDKSGLPSDRFSAERTGGSVSTLTIQRTQQEDSAVYLCASSLGPGKFYEQYFGPGTRLTVT.

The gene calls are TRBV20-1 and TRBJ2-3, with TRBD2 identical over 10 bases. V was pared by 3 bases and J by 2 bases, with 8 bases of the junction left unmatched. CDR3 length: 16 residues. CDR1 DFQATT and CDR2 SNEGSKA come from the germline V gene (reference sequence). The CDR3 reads CSARDLLAGTTDTQYF. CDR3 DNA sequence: TGCAGTGCTAGGGACCTACTAGCGGGAACCACAGATACGCAGTATTTT.

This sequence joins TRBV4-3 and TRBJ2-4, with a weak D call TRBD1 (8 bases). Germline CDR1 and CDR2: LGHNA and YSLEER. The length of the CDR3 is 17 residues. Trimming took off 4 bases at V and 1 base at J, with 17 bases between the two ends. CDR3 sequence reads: CASSPGGTGWAKNIQYF. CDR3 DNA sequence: TGCGCCAGCAGCCCCGGGGGGACAGGATGGGCCAAAAACATTCAGTACTTC.

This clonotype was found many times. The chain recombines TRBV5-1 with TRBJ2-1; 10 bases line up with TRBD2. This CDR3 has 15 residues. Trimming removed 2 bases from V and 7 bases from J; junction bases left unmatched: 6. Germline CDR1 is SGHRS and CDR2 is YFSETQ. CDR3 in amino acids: CASSLTPSGRNEQFF. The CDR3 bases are TGCGCCAGCAGCTTAACGCCTAGCGGGAGAAATGAGCAGTTCTTC.

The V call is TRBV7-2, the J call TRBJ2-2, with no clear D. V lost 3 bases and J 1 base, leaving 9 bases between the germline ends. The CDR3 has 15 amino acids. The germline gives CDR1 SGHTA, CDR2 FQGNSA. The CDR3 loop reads CASSFFRRNTGELFF. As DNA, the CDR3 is TGTGCCAGCAGCTTTTTTAGGCGGAACACCGGGGAGCTGTTTTTT. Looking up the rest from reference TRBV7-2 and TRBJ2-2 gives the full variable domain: GAGVSQSPSNKVTEKGKDVELRCDPISGHTALYWYRQSLGQGLEFLIYFQGNSAPDKSGLPSDRFSAERTGGSVSTLTIQRTQQEDSAVYLCASSFFRRNTGELFFGEGSRLTVL.

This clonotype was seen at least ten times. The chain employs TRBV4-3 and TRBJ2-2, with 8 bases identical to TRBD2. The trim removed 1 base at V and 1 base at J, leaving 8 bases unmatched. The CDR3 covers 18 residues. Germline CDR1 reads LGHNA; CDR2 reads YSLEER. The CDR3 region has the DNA TGCGCCAGCAGCCAAGGTGCCAGCGGGAGTCAGAACACCGGGGAGCTGTTTTTT. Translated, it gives CASSQGASGSQNTGELFF.

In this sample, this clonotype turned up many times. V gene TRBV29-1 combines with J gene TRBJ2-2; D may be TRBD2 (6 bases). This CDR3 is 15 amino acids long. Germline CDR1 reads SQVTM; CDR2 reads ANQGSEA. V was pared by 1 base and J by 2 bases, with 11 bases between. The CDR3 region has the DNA TGCAGCGTTGAAGGCGGGGCCGGTAACACCGGGGAGCTGTTTTTT. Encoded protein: CSVEGGAGNTGELFF.